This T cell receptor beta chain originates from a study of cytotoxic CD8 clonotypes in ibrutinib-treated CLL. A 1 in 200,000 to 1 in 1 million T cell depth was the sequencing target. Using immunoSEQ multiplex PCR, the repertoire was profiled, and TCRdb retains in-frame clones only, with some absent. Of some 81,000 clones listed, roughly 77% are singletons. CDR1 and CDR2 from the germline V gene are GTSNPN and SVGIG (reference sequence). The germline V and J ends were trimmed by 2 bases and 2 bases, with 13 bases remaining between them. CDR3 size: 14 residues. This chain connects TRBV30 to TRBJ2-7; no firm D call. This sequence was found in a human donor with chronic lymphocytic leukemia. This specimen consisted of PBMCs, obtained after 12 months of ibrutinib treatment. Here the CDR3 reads CAWSLGVGPYEQYF. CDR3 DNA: TGTGCCTGGAGTCTTGGGGTCGGGCCCTACGAGCAGTACTTC.